This T cell receptor beta chain was sequenced for a study of follicular helper T cells after annual influenza vaccination. Overall study: For some subjects, blood spans the 2013-2014, 2014-2015 and 2015-2016 annual vaccinations. Study-wide results and limits: Successive annual vaccinations recalled a recurrent oligoclonal ICOS+CD38+ cTfh response with influenza-specific clonotypes.

As to time point: 2014-2015 season, 7 days after vaccination. Comments on this clone: Its cognate antigen is unknown.

TCRdb keeps only in-frame clones here, not all; method: immunoSEQ multiplex PCR. The data contain about 7,800 clones, roughly 83% of them singletons. This CDR3 is 15 amino acids long. With V trimmed by 5 bases and J by 0 bases, 3 bases remained unmatched. The receptor's source is an adult who received the influenza vaccine. The rearrangement uses TRBV23-1 and TRBJ2-1; 8 bases match TRBD1. Being an ORF, TRBV23-1 has a function that is uncertain. The sequencing used CXCR5+ CD38- circulating T follicular helper cells from blood, collected 7 days after influenza vaccination. The subset denotes: circulating Tfh, non-naive CD4+CXCR5+PD-1+ (ICOS+CD38+ or ICOS-CD38-). CDR3 DNA sequence: TGCGCCAGCAGTGAGACAGGGGTCTCCTACAATGAGCAGTTCTTC. Its translation is CASSETGVSYNEQFF.